This is a list of T cell receptor beta chains from one sample in a study of blood T cell repertoires in COVID-19. Profiling relied on immunoSEQ multiplex PCR, and the TCRdb table lists in-frame clones only, not all of them. The table records 250,000 to 300,000 clones, approximately 90% of them present only once. Input material: PBMCs or T cells enriched from blood (not recorded which). The source is a woman in her thirties or forties with acute COVID-19. The CDR3 runs from the conserved cysteine through the conserved F or W. The D gene is left open where the match is weak. Some rows have no size entry. The others give once, few or many, or a class for an expanded clone.

v_gene	d_gene	abundance	j_gene	CDR3nt	CDR3aa
TRBV10-3	TRBD1	.	TRBJ1-6	TGTGCCATCAGTGAGAGACAGGGGGCGTCACCCCTCCACTTT	CAISERQGASPLHF
TRBV5-6	.	.	TRBJ1-2	TGTGCCAGCAGCCTCGTAACGGTTGTTAACTATGGCTACACCTTC	CASSLVTVVNYGYTF
TRBV5-5	.	.	TRBJ1-2	TGTGCCAGCAGCTTAGATCAGGACAGCCGTATCTATGGCTACACCTTC	CASSLDQDSRIYGYTF
TRBV4-1	.	.	TRBJ1-5	TGCGCCAGCAGCGCGGTAGATAATAGCAATCAGCCCCAGCATTTT	CASSAVDNSNQPQHF
TRBV19	.	few	TRBJ1-1	TGTGCCAGTAGTAAGGGGGGGACGTTGAACACTGAAGCTTTCTTT	CASSKGGTLNTEAFF
TRBV5-5	TRBD1	.	TRBJ1-3	TGTGCCAGCAGCTTGGGACAGGGGACTGGAAACACCATATATTTT	CASSLGQGTGNTIYF
TRBV2	.	.	TRBJ2-2	TGTGCCAGCAAGGAGCTCCGGGACTTTACCGGGGAGCTGTTTTTT	CASKELRDFTGELFF
TRBV4-2	.	.	TRBJ2-1	TGTGCCAGCAGCCAACGTCGGGCGGGAAATAGGGCTTACAATGAGCAGTTCTTC	CASSQRRAGNRAYNEQFF
TRBV5-1	.	.	TRBJ1-3	TGCGCCAGCAGCTTGTCAGGGCTATCTGGAAACACCATATATTTT	CASSLSGLSGNTIYF
TRBV20-1	.	once	TRBJ2-5	TGCAGTGCTAGTGAACCGGGAGCGTTCCAAGAGACCCAGTACTTC	CSASEPGAFQETQYF
TRBV18	TRBD1	.	TRBJ2-4	TGTGCCAGCTCACCACAACAGGGGGCGGAAAACATTCAGTACTTC	CASSPQQGAENIQYF
TRBV6-4	TRBD1	.	TRBJ1-5	TGTGCCAGCAGTGTAGACAGGGAGGTTTATAGCAATCAGCCCCAGCATTTT	CASSVDREVYSNQPQHF
TRBV2	TRBD1	once	TRBJ1-1	TGTGCCAGCAGCCATCTTGGCGGGGACAGGGGGCGCGGCACTGAAGCTTTCTTT	CASSHLGGDRGRGTEAFF
TRBV6-5	.	.	TRBJ1-4	TGTGCCAGCAGGGCTAGACAGAGCCCGAATGAAAAACTGTTTTTT	CASRARQSPNEKLFF
TRBV7-9	TRBD1	.	TRBJ1-1	TGTGCCAGCAGTCGTGGGACAGGGCGATCAACTGAAGCTTTCTTT	CASSRGTGRSTEAFF
TRBV5-1	.	.	TRBJ2-2	TGCGCCAGCAGTGGGCAGGGGAGTACCGGGGAGCTGTTTTTT	CASSGQGSTGELFF
TRBV10-2	.	.	TRBJ2-1	TGCGCCAGCAGTGAGTCGAAAGGACAGATTATTGAGCAGTTCTTC	CASSESKGQIIEQFF
TRBV5-1	TRBD2	.	TRBJ2-6	TGCGCCAGCAGCTTGTGGCTAGCGGGGGAGAGCTCTGGGGCCAACGTCCTGACTTTC	CASSLWLAGESSGANVLTF
TRBV28	TRBD1	.	TRBJ1-2	TGTGCCAGCAGTTTTTTTGGGACAGGGTATGGCTACACCTTC	CASSFFGTGYGYTF
TRBV7-2	TRBD2	.	TRBJ2-1	TGTGCCAGCAGCACTAGCGGAGGGAGCTCCTACAATGAGCAGTTCTTC	CASSTSGGSSYNEQFF
TRBV9	.	.	TRBJ1-3	TGTGCCAGCAGCGCAACAGGGAACTCTGGAAACACCATATATTTT	CASSATGNSGNTIYF
TRBV7-2	.	.	TRBJ2-6	TGTGCCAGCGGCCCTCCCGGGGCCAACGTCCTGACTTTC	CASGPPGANVLTF
TRBV28	TRBD1	once	TRBJ1-1	TGTGCCAGCAGCCTGACAGGGGGCCACGGTACTGAAGCTTTCTTT	CASSLTGGHGTEAFF
TRBV7-8	TRBD1	.	TRBJ2-3	TGTGCCAGCAGCGGGCGGGACAGGCTCACAGATACGCAGTATTTT	CASSGRDRLTDTQYF
TRBV6-6	TRBD1	.	TRBJ1-1	TGTGCCAGCAGCTTACAGGGGATTCGGACTGAAGCTTTCTTT	CASSLQGIRTEAFF
TRBV28	.	once	TRBJ1-1	TGTGCCAGCAGTTTTGGGTTGTCGGGCACTGAAGCTTTCTTT	CASSFGLSGTEAFF
TRBV3-1/TRBV3-2	TRBD2	.	TRBJ2-7	TGTGCCAGCAAGAACGGGGGGGCGGCCGAGCAGTACTTC	CASKNGGAAEQYF
TRBV2	.	.	TRBJ2-5	TGTGCCAGCAATGGGCAGGGGGGTATTGAGACCCAGTACTTC	CASNGQGGIETQYF
TRBV4-2	.	.	TRBJ1-1	TGTGCCAGCAGCCAAGGAGATGTCGAGAACACTGAAGCTTTCTTT	CASSQGDVENTEAFF
TRBV7-2	TRBD2	.	TRBJ2-7	TGTGCCAGCAGCCCAGAGGGGACTATTGCCTACGAGCAGTACTTC	CASSPEGTIAYEQYF
TRBV7-6	.	.	TRBJ2-2	TGTGCCAGCACCGCTCCCGGGACTCAGAACACCGGGGAGCTGTTTTTT	CASTAPGTQNTGELFF
TRBV5-5	.	once	TRBJ1-2	TGTGCCAGCAGCTTGCAGGGATTGAGCTATGGCTACACCTTC	CASSLQGLSYGYTF
TRBV5-6	.	.	TRBJ1-6	TGTGCCAGCAGCTTGGGAGAGGGGGGGAGATCCTATAATTCACCCCTCCACTTT	CASSLGEGGRSYNSPLHF
TRBV7-8	TRBD1	.	TRBJ1-2	TGTGCCAGCAGCTTAACGGACAGGGGTTATGGCTACACCTTC	CASSLTDRGYGYTF
TRBV28	TRBD1	.	TRBJ1-3	TGTGCCAGCAGTTCCCCAGGGGGCAGTGGAAACACCATATATTTT	CASSSPGGSGNTIYF
TRBV2	TRBD1	.	TRBJ1-6	TGTGCCATCCCGGGACAGGGGGCGCATGCGACACCCCTCCACTTT	CAIPGQGAHATPLHF
TRBV9	.	.	TRBJ1-2	TGTGCCAGCAGCGTGGTCCCGACTGGCACTAACCTTGGCTACACCTTC	CASSVVPTGTNLGYTF
TRBV7-9	TRBD1	.	TRBJ1-4	TGTGCCAGCAGCATCGACCGACAGGGGGCGAACGAAAAACTGTTTTTT	CASSIDRQGANEKLFF
TRBV6-5	TRBD1	.	TRBJ1-6	TGTGCCAGCAGATCCGGGACAGGTGGGAGTTCACCCCTCCACTTT	CASRSGTGGSSPLHF
TRBV2	TRBD1	.	TRBJ2-7	TGTGCCAGCAGGACAGGGACGAGCACCTACGAGCAGTACTTC	CASRTGTSTYEQYF
TRBV9	.	.	TRBJ1-6	TGTGCCAGCAGCGTCGGTAGTTATAATTCACCCCTCCACTTT	CASSVGSYNSPLHF
TRBV30	.	.	TRBJ1-3	TGTGCCTGGGGTCGGGGCTCTGGAAACACCATATATTTT	CAWGRGSGNTIYF
TRBV7-9	.	.	TRBJ1-1	TGTGCCAGCAGCTTAGGGGCAGGGGAGACTGAAGCTTTCTTT	CASSLGAGETEAFF
TRBV3-1/TRBV3-2	.	.	TRBJ2-7	TGTGCCAGCAGCTACGATACAGGGAAAGGCTACGAGCAGTACTTC	CASSYDTGKGYEQYF
TRBV19	TRBD1	.	TRBJ2-7	TGTGCCAGTAGTAGGGGACAGGGGGCCTACGAGCAGTACTTC	CASSRGQGAYEQYF
TRBV18	.	.	TRBJ1-2	TGTGCCAGCTCCGGAGGGATGTCGAATGGCTACACCTTC	CASSGGMSNGYTF
TRBV7-8	TRBD1	.	TRBJ1-5	TGTGCCAGCAGCTTAGGGACAGGGGACAATCAGCCCCAGCATTTT	CASSLGTGDNQPQHF
TRBV7-9	TRBD2	.	TRBJ2-3	TGTGCCAGCAGCTCCGGACTAGCGGGGATGGGCTTCACAGATACGCAGTATTTT	CASSSGLAGMGFTDTQYF
TRBV18	.	.	TRBJ1-1	TGTGCCAGCTCACCAGGACAACAAGACGGCATAGGGGCTTTCTTT	CASSPGQQDGIGAFF
TRBV6-5	.	.	TRBJ1-3	TGTGCCAGCAGTTACTCACACAGTCTTCCTGGAAACACCATATATTTT	CASSYSHSLPGNTIYF
TRBV7-2	.	.	TRBJ1-1	TGTGCCAGCAGCTTACGGGTGTGGGACACTGAAGCTTTCTTT	CASSLRVWDTEAFF
TRBV5-4	TRBD2	.	TRBJ2-1	TGTGCCAGCAGTCCTAGACTAGCGGGAGTCTATGAGCAGTTCTTC	CASSPRLAGVYEQFF
TRBV28	TRBD2	.	TRBJ2-3	TGTGCCAGCAGCCCTGCGGGGGGGCCCACAGATACGCAGTATTTT	CASSPAGGPTDTQYF
TRBV5-4	TRBD2	.	TRBJ2-5	TGTGCCAGCAGCCCCATAGCGGGACTGCAAGAGACCCAGTACTTC	CASSPIAGLQETQYF
TRBV14	.	.	TRBJ2-5	TGTGCCAGCAGCCGGGACTTGGTGAGGGAGACCCAGTACTTC	CASSRDLVRETQYF
TRBV6-5	TRBD1	once	TRBJ2-1	TGTGCCAGCAGTCGGTACACAGGGGGCGAGAATGAGCAGTTCTTC	CASSRYTGGENEQFF
TRBV12-3/TRBV12-4	.	.	TRBJ2-1	TGTGCCAGCAGGTTACAGGGAAAGGATGAGCAGTTCTTC	CASRLQGKDEQFF